This T cell receptor beta chain was retrieved from a study of blood T cell repertoires in COVID-19. Across the whole study: Acute and convalescent COVID-19 samples came from the United States, Italy and Spain. From T cells, B-cell-depleted T cells, or PBMCs came the material, which was cDNA or gDNA.

How the authors handled the data: Amplification with reference gene primers provided the estimates of nucleated cell counts. Produced via immunoSEQ multiplex PCR; TCRdb's table is partial and in-frame only. From that table come the V and J calls and clone size; the DNA was used to work out D and trimming. The sample lists approximately 210,000 clones; roughly nine tenths were seen once. This clone was observed a few times. This CDR3 contains 15 residues. Germline V gene data show CDR1 as SNHLY and CDR2 as FYNNEI. With 8 bases clipped from V and 8 bases from J, the junction kept 13 bases outside the gene matches.

This rearrangement joins TRBV2 to TRBJ2-1, with 9 bases lining up with TRBD2. This clonotype originated in a man between 65 and 80 years old with acute or convalescent COVID-19. The sequencing sample was made of peripheral blood. This CDR3 is CASLLGAGGLYEQFF. In nucleotides, the CDR3 is TGTGCCAGCCTCCTGGGAGCGGGAGGTTTGTATGAGCAGTTCTTC. Filled out from reference TRBV2 and TRBJ2-1, the complete variable domain reads EPEVTQTPSHQVTQMGQEVILRCVPISNHLYFYWYRQILGQKVEFLVSFYNNEISEKSEIFDDQFSVERPDGSNFTLKIRSTKLEDSAMYFCASLLGAGGLYEQFFGPGTRLTVL.